The 13 T cell receptor beta chains reported below all come from one sample, sequenced in a study of T cell responses to AZD1222 COVID-19 vaccine. The protocol was immunoSEQ multiplex PCR, while the TCRdb copy is restricted to in-frame clones and leaves out a portion. Among about 84,000 clones listed, around nine tenths were seen once. The material sequenced was peripheral blood, taken 28 days after the second AZD1222 dose. These receptors all come from an adult who received the AZD1222 COVID-19 vaccine.

The chain combines TRBV7-2 with TRBJ2-7, with 8 bases matching TRBD2. This CDR3 has 15 residues. V trimming: 1 base; J trimming: 1 base; junction bases outside the gene matches: 3. The germline CDR1 and CDR2 sequences are SGHTA and FQGNSA. The CDR3 DNA follows: TGTGCCAGCAGCTTAGTCGGGGGGGGATCCTACGAGCAGTACTTC. It encodes CASSLVGGGSYEQYF.

CDR3 protein: CASRLTGNSPLHF. In DNA, the CDR3 is TGTGCCAGCAGGCTAACAGGGAATTCACCCCTCCACTTT. The chain is built from TRBV7-8 and TRBJ1-6; a weak D match, TRBD1 (6 bases). CDR1 SGHVS and CDR2 FQNEAQ come from the germline V gene. The CDR3 sequence is 13 residues long. Trimming took 6 bases from V and 7 from J, leaving 10 bases between them.

The rearrangement uses TRBV9 and TRBJ2-3; D is possibly TRBD2 (7 bases). Between the trimmed V and J ends, which lost 0 bases and 0 bases, there was a span of 11 bases. This CDR3 region has 16 residues. The germline V gene encodes CDR1 SGDLS and CDR2 YYNGEE. CDR3 protein: CASSVVGGTSTDTQYF. DNA for the CDR3: TGTGCCAGCAGCGTAGTGGGGGGGACAAGCACAGATACGCAGTATTTT.

This clone came up once. V is TRBV6-6 and J is TRBJ2-2; D may be TRBD1 (5 bases). Germline CDR1 and CDR2: MNHNY and SVGAGI (reference sequence). The V and J ends lost 7 bases and 6 bases respectively, with 18 bases between them. This CDR3 is built from 15 residues. The CDR3 sequence: CASNIGLGVAGELFF. The CDR3 region has the DNA TGTGCCAGCAATATTGGCTTAGGGGTGGCCGGGGAGCTGTTTTTT.

V gene TRBV12-3 or TRBV12-4 combines with J gene TRBJ1-2; no definite D call. The CDR3 runs to 12 residues. Between the trimmed V and J ends, which lost 3 bases and 7 bases, there was a span of 9 bases. The CDR3 here is CASSLGSRGYTF. The CDR3, as DNA: TGTGCCAGCAGTTTGGGTTCGCGTGGCTACACCTTC.

This chain joins TRBV2 and TRBJ2-7; a possible D gene is TRBD1 (5 bases). With 6 bases removed from V and 0 bases from J, the gap between germline ends came to 15 bases. The germline CDR1 and CDR2 sequences are SNHLY and FYNNEI. The CDR3 extends over 15 amino acids. CDR3 nucleotide sequence: TGTGCCAGCAGGCTGGACACAACATCCTCCTACGAGCAGTACTTC. This gives the protein CASRLDTTSSYEQYF.

The chain has TRBV13 and TRBJ2-2; TRBD2 matches 12 bases. V dropped 5 bases and J dropped 3; count of bases not matched to a gene: 7. This CDR3 spans 17 amino acids. Germline-derived CDR1 and CDR2 are PRHDT and FYEKMQ (reference sequence). As DNA, the CDR3 is TGTGCCAGCAGCCCCTCTAGCGGGGGGGCCGACACCGGGGAGCTGTTTTTT. Translating gives CASSPSSGGADTGELFF.

This clone showed up just once. The chain couples TRBV7-2 to TRBJ2-7; 8 nucleotides line up with TRBD2. Germline V gene data show CDR1 as SGHTA and CDR2 as FQGNSA. J gave up 6 bases and V 4 bases, and 8 bases lay outside the gene matches. The CDR3 length is 14 residues. DNA for the CDR3: TGTGCCAGCAGCTCCACTAGCGGAGGGACCGAGCAGTACTTC. Its translation is CASSSTSGGTEQYF. The full variable domain, rest sourced from reference TRBV7-2 and TRBJ2-7, is GAGVSQSPSNKVTEKGKDVELRCDPISGHTALYWYRQSLGQGLEFLIYFQGNSAPDKSGLPSDRFSAERTGGSVSTLTIQRTQQEDSAVYLCASSSTSGGTEQYFGPGTRLTVT.

The rearrangement joins TRBV6-5 to TRBJ1-5; D call uncertain. Deletions cut 5 bases from V and 3 bases from J, with 11 bases between. Germline V lookup: CDR1 MNHEY, CDR2 SVGAGI. CDR3 length: 14 residues. For the CDR3, the DNA is TGTGCCAGCAGTACCCGACGGTACAATCAGCCCCAGCATTTT. It is translated as CASSTRRYNQPQHF.

This clone was found once. The CDR3 coding sequence is TGTGCCAGTAGTATATCACAGGGTGGAGGACCCCTCCACTTT. This encodes CASSISQGGGPLHF. The gene calls are TRBV19 and TRBJ1-6, with TRBD1 as a possible D gene (6 bases). This CDR3 comprises 14 residues. Trimming left V 2 bases short and J 12 bases short, with 14 bases between. Germline V lookup: CDR1 LNHDA, CDR2 SQIVND (reference sequence).

The chain carries TRBV7-8 and TRBJ2-3, with TRBD2 identical over 8 bases. The germline CDR1 and CDR2 sequences are SGHVS and FQNEAQ. The CDR3 runs to 16 residues. With 3 bases clipped from V and 0 bases from J, the junction kept 5 bases outside the gene matches. This CDR3 reads CASSFTSGSSTDTQYF. The CDR3 DNA reads TGTGCCAGCAGCTTTACTAGCGGTTCTAGCACAGATACGCAGTATTTT.

V usage is TRBV7-2 and J usage is TRBJ1-1, with a possible D match to TRBD1 (6 bases). This CDR3 contains 13 residues. Germline loops: CDR1 SGHTA, CDR2 FQGNSA. V lost 8 bases and J 4 bases, leaving 14 bases between the germline ends. The CDR3 nucleotides read TGTGCCAGCCGGACAGTCGGGGGCACTGAAGCTTTCTTT. This sequence encodes CASRTVGGTEAFF.

The sample holds one count of this clone. This CDR3 is CAWSNPGTSNQPQHF. CDR3 nucleotide sequence: TGTGCCTGGAGCAACCCCGGGACTAGCAATCAGCCCCAGCATTTT. This chain links TRBV30 with TRBJ1-5; weak D call: TRBD1 (5 bases). Germline CDR1 is GTSNPN and CDR2 is SVGIG (reference sequence). Trimming stripped 3 bases from V and 0 bases from J, with 12 bases between. CDR3 length: 15 amino acids.